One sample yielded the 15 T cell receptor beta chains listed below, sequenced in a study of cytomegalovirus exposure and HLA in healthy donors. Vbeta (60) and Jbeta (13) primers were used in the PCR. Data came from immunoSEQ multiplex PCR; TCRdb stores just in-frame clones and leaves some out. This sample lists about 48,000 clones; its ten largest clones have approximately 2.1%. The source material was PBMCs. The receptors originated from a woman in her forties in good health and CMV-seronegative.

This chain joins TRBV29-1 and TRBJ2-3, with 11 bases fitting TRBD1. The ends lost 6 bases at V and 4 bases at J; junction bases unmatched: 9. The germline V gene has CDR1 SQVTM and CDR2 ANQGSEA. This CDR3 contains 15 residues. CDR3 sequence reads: CSVTPGTGGSDTQYF. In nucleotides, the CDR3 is TGCAGCGTGACCCCCGGGACAGGGGGTTCAGATACGCAGTATTTT.

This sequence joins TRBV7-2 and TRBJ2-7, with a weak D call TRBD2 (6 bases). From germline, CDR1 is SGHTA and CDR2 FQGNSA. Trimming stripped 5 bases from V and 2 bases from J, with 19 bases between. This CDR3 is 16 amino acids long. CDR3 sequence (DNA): TGTGCCAGCAGCCCAGGAGCAGGGCGGGAAGCCTACGAGCAGTACTTC. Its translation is CASSPGAGREAYEQYF.

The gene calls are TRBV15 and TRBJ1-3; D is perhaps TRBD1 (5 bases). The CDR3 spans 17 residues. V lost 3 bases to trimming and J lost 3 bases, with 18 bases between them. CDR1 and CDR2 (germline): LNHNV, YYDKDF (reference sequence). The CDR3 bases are TGTGCCACCAGCAGGCTCCGACAGTCAGCCGGTGGAAACACCATATATTTT. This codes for CATSRLRQSAGGNTIYF.

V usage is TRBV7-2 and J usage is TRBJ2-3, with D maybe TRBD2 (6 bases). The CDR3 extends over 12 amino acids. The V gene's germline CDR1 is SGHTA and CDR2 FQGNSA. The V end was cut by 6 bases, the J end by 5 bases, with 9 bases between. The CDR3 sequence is CASRFGGDTQYF. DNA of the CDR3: TGTGCCAGCAGATTCGGGGGAGATACGCAGTATTTT.

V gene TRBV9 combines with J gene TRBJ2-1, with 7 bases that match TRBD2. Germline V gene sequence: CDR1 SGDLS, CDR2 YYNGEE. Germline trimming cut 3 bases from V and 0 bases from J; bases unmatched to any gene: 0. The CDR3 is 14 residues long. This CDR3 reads CASSGTSSYNEQFF. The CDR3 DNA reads TGTGCCAGCAGCGGGACTAGCTCCTACAATGAGCAGTTCTTC.

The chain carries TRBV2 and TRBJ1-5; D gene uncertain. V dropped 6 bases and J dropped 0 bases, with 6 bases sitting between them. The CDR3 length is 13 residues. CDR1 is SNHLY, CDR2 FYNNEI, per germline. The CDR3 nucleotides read TGTGCCAGCAGCACAGATAGCAATCAGCCCCAGCATTTT. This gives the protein CASSTDSNQPQHF.

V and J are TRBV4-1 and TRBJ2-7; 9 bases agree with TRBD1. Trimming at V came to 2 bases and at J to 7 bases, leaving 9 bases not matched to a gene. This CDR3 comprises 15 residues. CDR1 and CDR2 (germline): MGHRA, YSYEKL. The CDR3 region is CASSQHTGGTWEQYF. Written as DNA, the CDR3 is TGCGCCAGCAGCCAACATACAGGGGGCACATGGGAGCAGTACTTC.

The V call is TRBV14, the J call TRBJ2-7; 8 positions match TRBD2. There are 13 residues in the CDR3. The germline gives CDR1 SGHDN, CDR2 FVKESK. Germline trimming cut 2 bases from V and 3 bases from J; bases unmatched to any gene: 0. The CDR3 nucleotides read TGTGCCAGCAGCCAAAGCGGGAGCTACGAGCAGTACTTC. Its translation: CASSQSGSYEQYF.

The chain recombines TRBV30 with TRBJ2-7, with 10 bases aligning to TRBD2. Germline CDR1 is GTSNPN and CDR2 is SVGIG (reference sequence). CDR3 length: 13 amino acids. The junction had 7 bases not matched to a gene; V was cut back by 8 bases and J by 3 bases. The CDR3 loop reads CAGFGTSVYEQYF. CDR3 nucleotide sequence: TGTGCCGGGTTCGGGACTAGCGTCTACGAGCAGTACTTC.

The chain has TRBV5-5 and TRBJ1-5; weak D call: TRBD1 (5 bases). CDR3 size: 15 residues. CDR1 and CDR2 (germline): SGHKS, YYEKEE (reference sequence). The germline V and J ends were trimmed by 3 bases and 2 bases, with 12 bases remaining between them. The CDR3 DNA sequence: TGTGCCAGCAGCTCTAGGGGTTTCGGCAATCAGCCCCAGCATTTT. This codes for CASSSRGFGNQPQHF.

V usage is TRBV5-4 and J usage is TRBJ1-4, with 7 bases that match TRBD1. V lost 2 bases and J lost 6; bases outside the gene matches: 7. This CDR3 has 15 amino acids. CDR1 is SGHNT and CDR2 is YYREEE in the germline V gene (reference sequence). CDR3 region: CASSFSGGWDEKLFF. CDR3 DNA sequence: TGTGCCAGCAGCTTCTCAGGGGGTTGGGATGAAAAACTGTTTTTT.

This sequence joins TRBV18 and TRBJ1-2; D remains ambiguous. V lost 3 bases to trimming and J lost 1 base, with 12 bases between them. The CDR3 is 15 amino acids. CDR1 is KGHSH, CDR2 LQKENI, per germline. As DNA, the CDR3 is TGTGCCAGCTCACCTACCGGGGAGGTTAACTATGGCTACACCTTC. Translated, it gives CASSPTGEVNYGYTF.

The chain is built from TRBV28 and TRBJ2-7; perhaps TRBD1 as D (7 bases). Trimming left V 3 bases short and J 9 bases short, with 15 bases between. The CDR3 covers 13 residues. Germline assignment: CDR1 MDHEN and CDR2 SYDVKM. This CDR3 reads CASSFLRQGGQYF. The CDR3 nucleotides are TGTGCCAGCAGTTTTTTACGACAGGGAGGGCAGTACTTC.

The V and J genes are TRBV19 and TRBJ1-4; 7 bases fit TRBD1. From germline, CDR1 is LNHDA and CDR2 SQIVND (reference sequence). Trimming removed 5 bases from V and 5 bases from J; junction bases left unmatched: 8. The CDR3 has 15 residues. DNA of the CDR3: TGTGCCAGTAGTGATAGAGGACAGGTGAATGAAAAACTGTTTTTT. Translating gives CASSDRGQVNEKLFF.

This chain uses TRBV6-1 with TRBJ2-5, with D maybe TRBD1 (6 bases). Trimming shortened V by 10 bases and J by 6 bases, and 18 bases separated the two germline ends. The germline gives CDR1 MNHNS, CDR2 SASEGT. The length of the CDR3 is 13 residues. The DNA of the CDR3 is TGTGCCACCCTGAGGCAGGGGTTAAAGACCCAGTACTTC. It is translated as CATLRQGLKTQYF.